This is a list of T cell receptor beta chains from one sample in a study of CD4 T cells in relation to SARS-CoV-2 and coronaviruses. The data were produced by immunoSEQ multiplex PCR, yet TCRdb's version contains in-frame clones alone and is incomplete. This table has about 36,000 clones, approximately 80% appearing once. These receptors have no identified antigens. Sample: naive CD4+ T cells from PBMCs, cultured in vitro. These receptors were obtained from an adult with COVID-19. CDR3s include the opening cysteine and the closing phenylalanine or tryptophan. The order of the fields is clone size, D gene, J gene, V gene, CDR3 DNA, CDR3 protein. D genes are given only for firm matches. Expanded clones are given a class, and other clones once, few, many or no size at all.

clone size: NA
D gene: TRBD2
J gene: TRBJ2-1
V gene: TRBV5-1
CDR3 DNA: TGCGCCAGCAGCGTTCTAGCGGGAGCGAACTCCTACAATGAGCAGTTCTTC
CDR3 protein: CASSVLAGANSYNEQFF

clone size: few
D gene: NA
J gene: TRBJ2-2
V gene: TRBV7-9
CDR3 DNA: TGTGCCAGCAGCTTAGAAGGAGTCGGCGGGGAGCTGTTTTTT
CDR3 protein: CASSLEGVGGELFF

clone size: few
D gene: NA
J gene: TRBJ2-7
V gene: TRBV3-1/TRBV3-2
CDR3 DNA: TGTGCCAGCAGCTTCACACGGCGCCCAACCTACGAGCAGTACTTC
CDR3 protein: CASSFTRRPTYEQYF

clone size: few
D gene: NA
J gene: TRBJ1-5
V gene: TRBV28
CDR3 DNA: TGTGCCAGCAAATTCGGGGATCAGCCCCAGCATTTT
CDR3 protein: CASKFGDQPQHF

clone size: NA
D gene: NA
J gene: TRBJ2-1
V gene: TRBV6-5
CDR3 DNA: TGTGCCAGCAGTCCAGGGGTGGGGGGCTACAATGAGCAGTTCTTC
CDR3 protein: CASSPGVGGYNEQFF

clone size: NA
D gene: NA
J gene: TRBJ2-3
V gene: TRBV5-4
CDR3 DNA: TGTGCCAGCAGCCTCCCTGGCACAGATACGCAGTATTTT
CDR3 protein: CASSLPGTDTQYF

clone size: NA
D gene: TRBD1
J gene: TRBJ2-3
V gene: TRBV18
CDR3 DNA: TGTGCCAGTATCGGGACAGGTCGCACAGATACGCAGTATTTT
CDR3 protein: CASIGTGRTDTQYF

clone size: NA
D gene: NA
J gene: TRBJ2-1
V gene: TRBV29-1
CDR3 DNA: TGCAGCGTTGAAGGAGAGTCTTCGGGTTACAATGAGCAGTTCTTC
CDR3 protein: CSVEGESSGYNEQFF

clone size: NA
D gene: NA
J gene: TRBJ1-6
V gene: TRBV3-1/TRBV3-2
CDR3 DNA: TGTGCCAGCAGCCAAGATCCCGGGAACGACAATTCACCCCTCCACTTT
CDR3 protein: CASSQDPGNDNSPLHF

clone size: NA
D gene: NA
J gene: TRBJ2-5
V gene: TRBV23-1
CDR3 DNA: TGCGCCAGCAGTCACTCGAACACATGCGGGGAGACCCAGTACTTC
CDR3 protein: CASSHSNTCGETQYF

clone size: NA
D gene: NA
J gene: TRBJ2-1
V gene: TRBV2
CDR3 DNA: TGTGCCAGCAGTTTACAGGGGGGGACCTACAATGAGCAGTTCTTC
CDR3 protein: CASSLQGGTYNEQFF

clone size: NA
D gene: NA
J gene: TRBJ2-2
V gene: TRBV29-1
CDR3 DNA: TGCAGCGCTGCAGGGGAATTAAACACCGGGGAGCTGTTTTTT
CDR3 protein: CSAAGELNTGELFF

clone size: NA
D gene: TRBD2
J gene: TRBJ2-3
V gene: TRBV6-5
CDR3 DNA: TGTGCCAGCAGTCGGGGACTAGTTGCAGATACGCAGTATTTT
CDR3 protein: CASSRGLVADTQYF

clone size: NA
D gene: NA
J gene: TRBJ2-5
V gene: TRBV2
CDR3 DNA: TGTGCCAGCGGGGCCACTCTAACCTTGGCGGAGACCCAGTACTTC
CDR3 protein: CASGATLTLAETQYF

clone size: NA
D gene: TRBD1
J gene: TRBJ1-4
V gene: TRBV10-3
CDR3 DNA: TGTGCCATCAGAGGACAGGGAGTGAATGAAAAACTGTTTTTT
CDR3 protein: CAIRGQGVNEKLFF

clone size: once
D gene: TRBD1
J gene: TRBJ1-1
V gene: TRBV14
CDR3 DNA: TGTGCCAGCAGCCAAGAGGCCGGGACAGGGGACCCGAACACTGAAGCTTTCTTT
CDR3 protein: CASSQEAGTGDPNTEAFF

clone size: NA
D gene: TRBD1
J gene: TRBJ2-1
V gene: TRBV5-6
CDR3 DNA: TGTGCCAGCAGCTTGGTGGACAGGGGACCCTACAATGAGCAGTTCTTC
CDR3 protein: CASSLVDRGPYNEQFF

clone size: NA
D gene: NA
J gene: TRBJ1-1
V gene: TRBV19
CDR3 DNA: TGTGCCAGTAGTATAGGGGGGCGTAGGGCTGAAGCTTTCTTT
CDR3 protein: CASSIGGRRAEAFF

clone size: NA
D gene: TRBD1
J gene: TRBJ2-7
V gene: TRBV7-3
CDR3 DNA: TGTGCCAGCCGCAGACCGGGACAGGGCTACGAGCAGTACTTC
CDR3 protein: CASRRPGQGYEQYF

clone size: NA
D gene: NA
J gene: TRBJ1-2
V gene: TRBV7-2
CDR3 DNA: TGTGCCAGCAAGGTGTCGGCGGGGACGAGTGGCTACACCTTC
CDR3 protein: CASKVSAGTSGYTF